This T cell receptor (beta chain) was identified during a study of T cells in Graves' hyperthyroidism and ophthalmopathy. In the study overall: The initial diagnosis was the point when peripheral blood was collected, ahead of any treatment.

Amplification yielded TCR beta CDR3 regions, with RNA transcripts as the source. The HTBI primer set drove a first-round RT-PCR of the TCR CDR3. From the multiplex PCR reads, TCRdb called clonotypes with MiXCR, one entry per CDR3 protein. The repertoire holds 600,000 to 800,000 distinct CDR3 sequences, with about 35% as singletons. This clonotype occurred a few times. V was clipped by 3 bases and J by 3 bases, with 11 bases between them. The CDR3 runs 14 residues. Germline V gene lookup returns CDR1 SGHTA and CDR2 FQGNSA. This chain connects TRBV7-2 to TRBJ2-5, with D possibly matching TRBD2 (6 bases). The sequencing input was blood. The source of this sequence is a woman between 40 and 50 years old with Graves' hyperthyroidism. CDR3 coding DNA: TGTGCCAGCAGCTTTCTCGGGAGCAAAGAGACCCAGTACTTC. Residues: CASSFLGSKETQYF.